Below are 8 T cell receptor beta chains sequenced from a single sample in a study of molecular identifiers for immune sequencing clone quantification. TCRdb reanalysed the PCR reads using MiXCR and keeps one entry per CDR3 protein. The repertoire holds approximately 680,000 distinct CDR3 sequences, over 25% seen once, with approximately 0.75% in the top ten. The sequencing sample was made of naive CD8+ T cells from blood, with Jurkat cell RNA spiked in. Specified subset: FACS-sorted CD8+CD4-CCR7+CD45RA+ naive T cells. These receptors were obtained from a human donor in good health. Some libraries in this study had Jurkat cell RNA spiked in.

This clonotype was counted at least ten times. The CDR3 coding sequence is TGCGCCAGCAGCCAAGTAGGACAGGCCAACACTGAAGCTTTCTTT. Translated: CASSQVGQANTEAFF. This chain uses TRBV4-1 with TRBJ1-1; 7 nucleotides agree with TRBD1. J gave up 2 bases and V 1 base, and 4 bases lay outside the gene matches. There are 15 residues in the CDR3. Germline lookup yields CDR1 MGHRA and CDR2 YSYEKL.

This clonotype was seen more than once but under ten times. The chain uses TRBV30 and TRBJ1-2; no definite D call. The V end lost 1 base, the J end lost 8 bases, and 8 bases lay between the germline ends. CDR1 is GTSNPN and CDR2 is SVGIG in the germline V gene (reference sequence). The CDR3 is made up of 11 amino acids. CDR3 sequence reads: CAWSEGFGYTF. The CDR3 DNA follows: TGTGCCTGGAGTGAAGGCTTCGGCTACACCTTC. Complete variable domain (other parts from reference TRBV30 and TRBJ1-2): SQTIHQWPATLVQPVGSPLSLECTVEGTSNPNLYWYRQAAGRGLQLLFYSVGIGQISSEVPQNLSASRPQDRQFILSSKKLLLSDSGFYLCAWSEGFGYTFGSGTRLTVV.

The genes are TRBV28 and TRBJ2-7, with D possibly matching TRBD1 (5 bases). The CDR3 runs to 17 residues. V gave up 7 bases and J gave up 0 bases, with 22 bases separating them. CDR1 MDHEN and CDR2 SYDVKM come from the germline V gene. The CDR3 sequence: CASTPPIRVRPSYEQYF. The CDR3 coding sequence is TGTGCCAGCACCCCCCCAATCAGGGTTAGGCCCTCCTACGAGCAGTACTTC.

As DNA, the CDR3 is TGCGCCAGCAGCTTGTCCGGGACAGGGGTCGATGAGCAGTTCTTC. This sequence encodes CASSLSGTGVDEQFF. The V and J genes are TRBV5-1 and TRBJ2-1, with TRBD1 identical over 10 bases. With 1 base clipped from V and 8 bases from J, the junction kept 6 bases outside the gene matches. CDR3 length: 15 residues. Per the germline V gene, CDR1 is SGHRS and CDR2 is YFSETQ.

This clonotype was seen only a few times. The chain couples TRBV30 to TRBJ2-3; D is possibly TRBD1 (6 bases). V shed 0 bases and J shed 2 bases, with 18 bases lying between them. The CDR3 covers 17 residues. The germline gives CDR1 GTSNPN, CDR2 SVGIG (reference sequence). The chain's CDR3 is CAWSVLVTGQNTDTQYF. CDR3 coding DNA: TGTGCCTGGAGTGTACTGGTTACAGGACAGAACACAGATACGCAGTATTTT.

Of note for this clonotype: A single base separates this from a much larger clone, so it may be a read error. The conserved phenylalanine or tryptophan normally closing the CDR3 is absent here, so this likely arose from a read error. The chain uses TRBV10-3 and TRBJ2-3, with D possibly matching TRBD2 (5 bases). Deletions cut 3 bases from V and 8 bases from J, with 12 bases between. CDR1 and CDR2 (germline): ENHRY, SYGVKD. This CDR3 contains 13 residues. CDR3 bases: TGTGCCATCAGTGAAGGGAGTAGCCCTACGCAGTATCTT. Protein product: CAISEGSSPTQYL.

The J gene is TRBJ1-6, the V gene TRBV4-1; D call uncertain. The CDR3 covers 15 residues. The V gene's germline CDR1 is MGHRA and CDR2 YSYEKL. Deletions cut 1 base from V and 1 base from J, with 5 bases between. The CDR3 DNA reads as TGCGCCAGCAGCCAAGGGATATCCTATAATTCACCCCTCCACTTT. It is translated as CASSQGISYNSPLHF.

The chain has TRBV5-4 and TRBJ2-7; D not certain. V was trimmed by 4 bases and J by 4 bases, leaving 18 bases between them. This CDR3 comprises 15 residues. The germline V gene encodes CDR1 SGHNT and CDR2 YYREEE (reference sequence). This CDR3 reads CASSESMDVSYEQYF. CDR3 nucleotides: TGTGCCAGCAGCGAGAGTATGGATGTCTCATACGAGCAGTACTTC.